Following are 2 T cell receptor beta chains from one sample sequenced in a study of shared clonotypes between healthy human individuals. Clones were sequenced by immunoSEQ multiplex PCR, and TCRdb holds only the in-frame ones, with some missing. The sample records about 1,800,000 clones, just under 95% being singletons. In the naive CD8 group, cells lacked CD45RO and were positively selected for CCR7, so terminally differentiated effector memory CD45RA+ cells were left out. The sequenced material came from naive CD8+ T cells sorted from blood. The receptor set was obtained from a man aged 18 to 30 in good health.

A single count supports this clone. This chain uses TRBV30 with TRBJ2-7; D assignment may be TRBD1 or TRBD2 (5 bases each). The CDR3 consists of 13 residues. Trimming stripped 2 bases from V and 4 bases from J, with 12 bases between. CDR1 GTSNPN and CDR2 SVGIG come from the germline V gene (reference sequence). CDR3 coding DNA: TGTGCCTGGAGTTATGGGACCCTATACGAGCAGTACTTC. Protein: CAWSYGTLYEQYF.

This clone was detected only once. The V and J genes are TRBV6-1 and TRBJ1-3; unclear D gene. Per the germline V gene, CDR1 is MNHNS and CDR2 is SASEGT. This CDR3 contains 15 residues. Trimming cost V 2 bases and J 0 bases, with 8 bases left between them. The CDR3 DNA follows: TGTGCCAGCAGTGAAATGAAGTTCTCTGGAAACACCATATATTTT. It translates to CASSEMKFSGNTIYF.